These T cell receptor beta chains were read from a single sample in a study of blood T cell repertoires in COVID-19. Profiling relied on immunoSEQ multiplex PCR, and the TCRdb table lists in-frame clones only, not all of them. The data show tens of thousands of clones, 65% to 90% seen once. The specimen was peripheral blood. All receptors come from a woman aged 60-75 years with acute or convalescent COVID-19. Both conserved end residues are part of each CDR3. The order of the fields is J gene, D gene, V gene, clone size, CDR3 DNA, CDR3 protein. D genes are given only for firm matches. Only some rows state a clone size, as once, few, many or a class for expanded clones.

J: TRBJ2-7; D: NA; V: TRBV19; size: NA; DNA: TGTGCCAGTAGTAGGTTTTTCTCAGGGGAGACCTACGAGCAGTACTTC; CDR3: CASSRFFSGETYEQYF
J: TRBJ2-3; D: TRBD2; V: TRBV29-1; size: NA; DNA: TGCAGCGTTGAAGATCCCCGGACTAGCGGGAGTGGTGTAAATACGCAGTATTTT; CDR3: CSVEDPRTSGSGVNTQYF
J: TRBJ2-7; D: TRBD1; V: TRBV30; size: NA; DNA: TGTGCCTGGACTCCGGGACAGGGCAGGGACTACGAGCAGTACTTC; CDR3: CAWTPGQGRDYEQYF
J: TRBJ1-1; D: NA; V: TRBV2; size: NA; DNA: TGTGCCAGCAGTGTCTTTCCAGGCGAGGCTTTCTTT; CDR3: CASSVFPGEAFF
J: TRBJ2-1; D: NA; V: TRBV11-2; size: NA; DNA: TGTGCCAGCCGAGAGGCGACCCCCTACAATGAGCAGTTCTTC; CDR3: CASREATPYNEQFF
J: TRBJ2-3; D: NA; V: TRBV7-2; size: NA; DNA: TGTGCCAGCAGCACCAGGGAAAGGAGCACAGATACGCAGTATTTT; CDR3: CASSTRERSTDTQYF
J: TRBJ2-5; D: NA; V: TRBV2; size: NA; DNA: TGTGCCAGCAGTCCCTCGGGACTCCTCAGGGAGACCCAGTACTTC; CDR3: CASSPSGLLRETQYF
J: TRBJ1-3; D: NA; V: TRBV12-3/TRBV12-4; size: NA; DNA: TGTGCCAGCAGTTTTTACTTACTAGCCATATATTTT; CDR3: CASSFYLLAIYF
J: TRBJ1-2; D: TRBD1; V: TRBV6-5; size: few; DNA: TGTGCCAGCAGTTACCGGGGTAACAGGGGCTATGGCTACACCTTC; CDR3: CASSYRGNRGYGYTF
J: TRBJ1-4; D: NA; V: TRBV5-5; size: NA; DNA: TGTGCCAGCAGCTTACTTCAGACAGCAACTAATGAAAAACTGTTTTTT; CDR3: CASSLLQTATNEKLFF